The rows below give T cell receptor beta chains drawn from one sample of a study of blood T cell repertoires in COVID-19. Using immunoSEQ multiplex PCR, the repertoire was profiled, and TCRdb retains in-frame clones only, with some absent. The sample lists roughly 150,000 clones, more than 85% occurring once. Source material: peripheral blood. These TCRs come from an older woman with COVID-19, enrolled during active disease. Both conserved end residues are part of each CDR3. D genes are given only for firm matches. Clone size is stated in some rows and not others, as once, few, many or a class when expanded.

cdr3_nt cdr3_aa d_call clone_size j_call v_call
TGTGCCAGCAGCCGAGACAGGGGGGAGGTCACTGAAGCTTTCTTT CASSRDRGEVTEAFF TRBD1 - TRBJ1-1 TRBV4-2
TGTGCCAGCAGCTTCACAGGGGGCGCGGATTCACCCCTCCACTTT CASSFTGGADSPLHF TRBD1 - TRBJ1-6 TRBV7-2
TGTGCCAGTAGTATCGCGGGGTTCGACACTGAAGCTTTCTTT CASSIAGFDTEAFF - - TRBJ1-1 TRBV19
TGTGCCAGCAGCCCGGGACTAGTGAGTAACAATGAGCAGTTCTTC CASSPGLVSNNEQFF TRBD2 - TRBJ2-1 TRBV4-2
TGTGCCATCAGTGAGTCATTAGTGGGGAGTCGTGAAGCTTTCTTT CAISESLVGSREAFF - - TRBJ1-1 TRBV10-3
TGTGCCAGCAGCTTGGTTGCGGACAGGGACACTGGAAACACCATATATTTT CASSLVADRDTGNTIYF TRBD1 - TRBJ1-3 TRBV7-2
TGTGCAAGTCGCTCCCCCCGGCCAGGGATTTTAACCTACGAGCAGTACTTC CASRSPRPGILTYEQYF - once TRBJ2-7 TRBV12-2
TGTGCCACCTACTTTGGACAGGGAGGTGGCTACACCTTC CATYFGQGGGYTF TRBD1 few TRBJ1-2 TRBV19
TGTGCCAGCAGCCAAGATTACACCTACGAGCAGTACTTC CASSQDYTYEQYF - - TRBJ2-7 TRBV14
TGCGCCAGCAGCCGAGAAAGGTACGCTTGGAGTCCGGGCTACACCTTC CASSRERYAWSPGYTF - - TRBJ1-2 TRBV4-3
TGTGCCAGCAGCCCCGAGGTAGGAACTAATGAAAAACTGTTTTTT CASSPEVGTNEKLFF - - TRBJ1-4 TRBV9
TGTGCCAGCAGTCCCAATCGGCTAAGTGGGCCGGAGACCCAGTACTTC CASSPNRLSGPETQYF - - TRBJ2-5 TRBV6-2/TRBV6-3
TGCGCCAGCAGCTCGGGGGTTTCCAGATCCTATAATTCACCCCTCCACTTT CASSSGVSRSYNSPLHF - - TRBJ1-6 TRBV5-1
TGTGCCAGCAGAGCCACCCCCTATAATTCACCCCTCCACTTT CASRATPYNSPLHF - - TRBJ1-6 TRBV7-8
TGTGCCAGCAGCGGACAGGGTGGGACCGGGGAGCTGTTTTTT CASSGQGGTGELFF TRBD1 - TRBJ2-2 TRBV6-2/TRBV6-3
TGCGCCAGCAGCCCGCCGCAGGGGACCGGGGAGCAGTACTTC CASSPPQGTGEQYF - - TRBJ2-7 TRBV5-1
TGTGCCAGCAGCGCTACTTTTAACTATGGCTACACCTTC CASSATFNYGYTF - - TRBJ1-2 TRBV7-2
TGTGCCAGCAGCTTAGTCGGGGACAGGGGTAACTATGGCTACACCTTC CASSLVGDRGNYGYTF TRBD1 - TRBJ1-2 TRBV7-6
TGTGCCAGCAGCTTACCATCCGGAAACACCATATATTTT CASSLPSGNTIYF - - TRBJ1-3 TRBV7-2
TGTGCCAGCAGTACAAGGGACAGGGTGGGCTCACCCCTCCACTTT CASSTRDRVGSPLHF TRBD1 - TRBJ1-6 TRBV6-5
TGTGCCAGCAGCTTAGACCTTTTTCGGGGTTTTCGGAATGAAAAACTGTTTTTT CASSLDLFRGFRNEKLFF - - TRBJ1-4 TRBV7-8
TGTGCCAGCAGCTTACGGACAGGACCAAACACCATATATTTT CASSLRTGPNTIYF TRBD1 - TRBJ1-3 TRBV7-2
TGTGCCACCAGCAGACTCCGTCAGCGGGGGGGAGAGACCCAGTACTTC CATSRLRQRGGETQYF TRBD2 once TRBJ2-5 TRBV15
TGTGCCAGCAGACCTAGCGGGTTTAACAATGAGCAGTTCTTC CASRPSGFNNEQFF TRBD2 once TRBJ2-1 TRBV6-2/TRBV6-3
TGCGCCAGCAGCCAAGATCTCCGGACAGGGGCCCTCGAGCTGTTTTTT CASSQDLRTGALELFF TRBD1 - TRBJ2-2 TRBV4-3
TGTGCCAGCAGCAGCACGATCGGTACGTTGGACGAGCAGTACTTC CASSSTIGTLDEQYF - once TRBJ2-7 TRBV3-1/TRBV3-2
TGTGCCAGCAGTGGAAGACAGGGTGAGTGGACTGAAGCTTTCTTT CASSGRQGEWTEAFF TRBD1 - TRBJ1-1 TRBV27
TGTGCCAGCAGCACCTCCCGGACAGACTTGAACACTGAAGCTTTCTTT CASSTSRTDLNTEAFF - - TRBJ1-1 TRBV9
TGTGCCAGCAGCGAGGGACAGGGGGCACAAGAAAAACTGTTTTTT CASSEGQGAQEKLFF TRBD1 - TRBJ1-4 TRBV9
TGTGCCAGTCTCTGGGGAGGAGGAGACAATCAGCCCCAGCATTTT CASLWGGGDNQPQHF - - TRBJ1-5 TRBV19
TGCGCCAGCAGCCTAATCCAGGGGGCCGAATACTACAATGAGCAGTTCTTC CASSLIQGAEYYNEQFF TRBD1 once TRBJ2-1 TRBV5-1
TGTGCCAGCTCACTAGCCTGGGAGCAGTACTTC CASSLAWEQYF - few TRBJ2-7 TRBV18
TGTGCCAGCAGCCAAGGGACAGAAGAGACCCAGTACTTC CASSQGTEETQYF - - TRBJ2-5 TRBV14
TGTGCCATCAGTGACGCCAGGAACCCTAATCAGCCCCAGCATTTT CAISDARNPNQPQHF - - TRBJ1-5 TRBV10-3
TGTGCCAGCAGCCAAGATTTAACGGCGGGGGGGTTTGGCGAGCAGTACTTC CASSQDLTAGGFGEQYF TRBD2 once TRBJ2-7 TRBV4-2
TGTGCCAGCAGCGTAGGCGGGACTGACACAGATACGCAGTATTTT CASSVGGTDTDTQYF - - TRBJ2-3 TRBV9